This T cell receptor beta chain was captured by sequencing in a study of response to subunit inactivated influenza vaccine. TCRdb analysed the RT-PCR reads with MiXCR anew, one entry per CDR3 protein. The sample has about 520,000 distinct CDR3 sequences, roughly 27% seen once. V shed 4 bases and J shed 8 bases, with 16 bases lying between them. The length of the CDR3 is 14 residues. Germline CDR1 and CDR2: KGHDR and SFDVKD. This clonotype has a handful of counts. Its antigen is as yet unknown. General study findings and limits: Authors suggested few new T cells are recruited by each seasonal influenza vaccination.

The specimen comprised CD4+ T cells sorted from PBMCs, sampled 5 days after vaccination. The sequence was obtained from a man between 45 and 60 years old who received an inactivated influenza vaccine. The chain uses TRBV24-1 and TRBJ1-2; no definite D call. Here the CDR3 DNA reads TGTGCCACCAGTGACCCCGTCCTATCGCTGGGCTACACCTTC. It yields the protein CATSDPVLSLGYTF.